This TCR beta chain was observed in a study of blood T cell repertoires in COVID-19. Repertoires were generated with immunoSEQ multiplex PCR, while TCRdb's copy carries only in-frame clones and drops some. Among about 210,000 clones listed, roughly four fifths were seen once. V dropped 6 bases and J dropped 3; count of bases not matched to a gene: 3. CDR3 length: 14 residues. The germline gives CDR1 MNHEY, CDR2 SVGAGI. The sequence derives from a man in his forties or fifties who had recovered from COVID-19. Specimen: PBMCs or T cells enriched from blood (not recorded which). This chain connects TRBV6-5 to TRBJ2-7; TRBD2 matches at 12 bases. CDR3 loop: CASSRTSGVYEQYF. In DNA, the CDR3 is TGTGCCAGCAGCAGGACTAGCGGGGTCTACGAGCAGTACTTC.